These 21 T cell receptor beta chains were all obtained from the same sample, sequenced in a study of shared clonotypes between healthy human individuals. Naive CD8 cells, CD45RO-negative and positively selected for CCR7, excluded terminally differentiated effector memory CD45RA+ cells. Data came from immunoSEQ multiplex PCR; TCRdb stores just in-frame clones and leaves some out. The data show some 2.1 million clones, around 95% seen once. Sequenced sample: naive CD8+ T cells from PBMCs. These receptors originate from a young man in good health. Some clones in this sample may be carry-over from other donors' samples.

The chain links TRBV2 to TRBJ2-7; 10 nucleotides align to TRBD1. V gave up 1 base and J gave up 3 bases; unmatched junction bases: 6. CDR3 length: 16 residues. Germline CDR1 and CDR2: SNHLY and FYNNEI. The CDR3 coding sequence is TGTGCCAGCAGTGAAGTGGACAGGGGGACAGTCTACGAGCAGTACTTC. The encoded protein is CASSEVDRGTVYEQYF. Together with reference TRBV2 and TRBJ2-7, the CDR3 gives the full variable domain: EPEVTQTPSHQVTQMGQEVILRCVPISNHLYFYWYRQILGQKVEFLVSFYNNEISEKSEIFDDQFSVERPDGSNFTLKIRSTKLEDSAMYFCASSEVDRGTVYEQYFGPGTRLTVT.

The chain employs TRBV5-1 and TRBJ1-3; no clear D gene. Germline V gives CDR1 SGHRS, CDR2 YFSETQ. V shed 5 bases and J shed 0 bases, with 9 bases lying between them. The CDR3 spans 14 residues. The CDR3 loop is CASSPRDSGNTIYF. In nucleotides, the CDR3 is TGCGCCAGCAGTCCACGGGACTCTGGAAACACCATATATTTT.

The CDR3 nucleotides read TGTGCCAGCAGCTTATCTCTAACGGCCTATAGCAATCAGCCCCAGCATTTT. Protein product: CASSLSLTAYSNQPQHF. V usage is TRBV7-9 and J usage is TRBJ1-5, with D unclear. Germline loops: CDR1 SEHNR, CDR2 FQNEAQ (reference sequence). CDR3 size: 17 residues. V was pared by 2 bases and J by 0 bases, with 14 bases between.

The gene calls are TRBV9 and TRBJ2-2, with a weak D call TRBD2 (6 bases). CDR3 size: 17 residues. The germline V gene has CDR1 SGDLS and CDR2 YYNGEE. The V gene lost 4 bases and the J gene lost 2 bases, with 18 bases spanning the gap. CDR3 region: CASSLSSQLANTGELFF. As DNA, the CDR3 is TGTGCCAGCAGCTTATCCTCCCAACTAGCTAACACCGGGGAGCTGTTTTTT. Full variable domain (remainder filled in from reference TRBV9 and TRBJ2-2): DSGVTQTPKHLITATGQRVTLRCSPRSGDLSVYWYQQSLDQGLQFLIQYYNGEERAKGNILERFSAQQFPDLHSELNLSSLELGDSALYFCASSLSSQLANTGELFFGEGSRLTVL.

The chain recombines TRBV19 with TRBJ1-5; a weak D match, TRBD1 (5 bases). CDR1 LNHDA and CDR2 SQIVND come from the germline V gene (reference sequence). Trimming took 1 base from V and 0 from J, leaving 16 bases between them. CDR3 length equals 18 residues. The CDR3 loop is CASSIGNRDGYSNQPQHF. The DNA for the CDR3 is TGTGCCAGTAGTATAGGGAACCGGGACGGGTATAGCAATCAGCCCCAGCATTTT. The full variable domain, completed using reference TRBV19 and TRBJ1-5, is DGGITQSPKYLFRKEGQNVTLSCEQNLNHDAMYWYRQDPGQGLRLIYYSQIVNDFQKGDIAEGYSVSREKKESFPLTVTSAQKNPTAFYLCASSIGNRDGYSNQPQHFGDGTRLSIL.

This chain joins TRBV27 and TRBJ1-1, with no clear D. The CDR3 is made up of 13 amino acids. The ends were cut back, 8 bases at V and 5 bases at J, with 15 bases in the middle. Germline CDR1 reads MNHEY; CDR2 reads SMNVEV (reference sequence). The CDR3: CASQQFIGTEAFF. DNA of the CDR3: TGTGCCAGCCAACAGTTCATTGGAACTGAAGCTTTCTTT.

The rearrangement uses TRBV7-9 and TRBJ1-1; possibly TRBD1 for D (6 bases). CDR1 is SEHNR, CDR2 FQNEAQ, per germline (reference sequence). CDR3 length: 15 residues. Trimming removed 6 bases at V and 1 base at J, with 15 bases between. The CDR3 here is CASSFSGTPNTEAFF. The CDR3 coding sequence is TGTGCCAGCAGTTTTAGCGGGACACCGAACACTGAAGCTTTCTTT. Supplemented by reference TRBV7-9 and TRBJ1-1, the full variable domain reads DTGVSQNPRHKITKRGQNVTFRCDPISEHNRLYWYRQTLGQGPEFLTYFQNEAQLEKSRLLSDRFSAERPKGSFSTLEIQRTEQGDSAMYLCASSFSGTPNTEAFFGQGTRLTVV.

The chain links TRBV7-9 to TRBJ2-1, with 14 bases lining up with TRBD2. V was pared by 6 bases and J by 3 bases, with 1 base of the junction left unmatched. The CDR3 sequence is 15 residues long. CDR1 and CDR2 from the germline V gene are SEHNR and FQNEAQ (reference sequence). CDR3 region: CASRGTSGGYNEQFF. The CDR3 nucleotides are TGTGCCAGCAGGGGGACTAGCGGGGGCTACAATGAGCAGTTCTTC.

The chain employs TRBV18 and TRBJ2-5; 7 nucleotides line up with TRBD2. The CDR3 loop spans 15 amino acids. The germline gives CDR1 KGHSH, CDR2 LQKENI. Losses at the gene ends were 6 bases for V and 5 bases for J; bases not matched to a gene: 12. The CDR3 bases are TGTGCCAGCTCTCCAGGACTAGTGCTAATTGAGACCCAGTACTTC. Its protein is CASSPGLVLIETQYF.

The J gene is TRBJ2-1, the V gene TRBV5-6, with D tentatively TRBD2 (5 bases). V lost 1 base and J lost 4, with 12 bases in between. The germline CDR1 and CDR2 sequences are SGHDT and YYEEEE. CDR3 length: 15 residues. The CDR3 nucleotides read TGTGCCAGCAGCTTGCCGAGGGTCGGGTACAATGAGCAGTTCTTC. It translates to CASSLPRVGYNEQFF. Using reference TRBV5-6 and TRBJ2-1 for the parts outside the CDR3, the full variable domain is DAGVTQSPTHLIKTRGQQVTLRCSPKSGHDTVSWYQQALGQGPQFIFQYYEEEERQRGNFPDRFSGHQFPNYSSELNVNALLLGDSALYLCASSLPRVGYNEQFFGPGTRLTVL.

In its sample, this clone was seen once. The sample carries other DNA sequences with the same CDR3. The V call is TRBV10-3, the J call TRBJ2-7; 7 positions match TRBD2. The CDR3 has 12 amino acids. V gave up 2 bases and J gave up 5 bases; unmatched junction bases: 0. Germline lookup yields CDR1 ENHRY and CDR2 SYGVKD. The CDR3 loop reads CAISEGGDEQYF. DNA for the CDR3: TGTGCCATCAGTGAGGGGGGGGACGAGCAGTACTTC.

J is TRBJ2-1 and V is TRBV9, with TRBD2 matching over 11 bases. Germline V CDR1 and CDR2: SGDLS, YYNGEE. V lost 5 bases, J lost 4 bases, and 5 bases stayed unmatched. The length of the CDR3 is 15 residues. CDR3 in amino acids: CASRAGTSGYNEQFF. The CDR3 nucleotides read TGTGCCAGCAGAGCCGGGACTAGCGGATACAATGAGCAGTTCTTC.

The chain links TRBV11-2 to TRBJ2-1; D is uncertain. This CDR3 comprises 15 residues. Germline CDR1 reads SGHAT; CDR2 reads FQNNGV. The V end was cut by 6 bases, the J end by 0 bases, with 12 bases between. CDR3 loop: CASRLHRGSYNEQFF. The CDR3 DNA follows: TGTGCCAGCAGACTCCACAGAGGCTCCTACAATGAGCAGTTCTTC.

V is TRBV28 and J is TRBJ2-1; 9 positions agree with TRBD1. V was pared by 6 bases and J by 6 bases, with 9 bases of the junction left unmatched. The CDR3 extends over 15 amino acids. Germline CDR1 MDHEN, CDR2 SYDVKM. The CDR3 sequence is CASRQDRGIRNEQFF. In DNA form, the CDR3 reads TGTGCCAGCAGACAAGACAGGGGGATACGCAATGAGCAGTTCTTC.

This clone was detected only a few times. The CDR3 here is CASRKGQGNYGYTF. The CDR3 nucleotides read TGTGCCAGCAGGAAGGGCCAGGGGAACTATGGCTACACCTTC. The chain is built from TRBV6-4 and TRBJ1-2, with a possible D match to TRBD1 (6 bases). Germline loops: CDR1 MRHNA, CDR2 SNTAGT. The V end lost 6 bases, the J end lost 2 bases, and 13 bases lay between the germline ends. The CDR3 is made up of 14 amino acids.

The J gene is TRBJ2-5, the V gene TRBV7-2; 7 bases are a match to TRBD1. The CDR3 is made up of 17 amino acids. Germline-derived CDR1 and CDR2 are SGHTA and FQGNSA. The junction had 14 bases not matched to a gene; V was cut back by 2 bases and J by 5 bases. This chain's CDR3 is CASSLLDRVGWGETQYF. The CDR3 region has the DNA TGTGCCAGCAGCTTACTAGACAGGGTAGGGTGGGGGGAGACCCAGTACTTC.

The CDR3 nucleotides read TGTGCCAGCAGTTTAATGGGCCTGGGGGCCGGGACTAGCGTCATGGAGACCCAGTACTTC. Its translation is CASSLMGLGAGTSVMETQYF. This chain uses TRBV27 with TRBJ2-5, with TRBD2 matching 10 bases. Germline V CDR1 and CDR2: MNHEY, SMNVEV (reference sequence). This CDR3 region has 20 residues. The trim removed 2 bases at V and 5 bases at J, leaving 20 bases unmatched.

The chain couples TRBV28 to TRBJ2-3; D is ambiguous. Trimming cost V 1 base and J 4 bases, with 3 bases left between them. The CDR3 has 12 residues. CDR1 is MDHEN, CDR2 SYDVKM, per germline. The DNA for the CDR3 is TGTGCCAGCAGTTTATACCCAGATACGCAGTATTTT. Translation gives CASSLYPDTQYF.

The CDR3 is CASSYSMDTLYEQYF. The DNA for the CDR3 is TGTGCCAGCAGTTACTCTATGGACACCCTCTACGAGCAGTACTTC. The J gene is TRBJ2-7, the V gene TRBV6-5, with D possibly being TRBD1 (5 bases). Trimming took 0 bases from V and 3 from J, leaving 12 bases between them. This CDR3 has 15 residues. Per the germline V gene, CDR1 is MNHEY and CDR2 is SVGAGI.

This clone was picked up one time. The rearrangement joins TRBV7-9 to TRBJ2-2; 8 bases match TRBD1. Losses at the gene ends were 5 bases for V and 5 bases for J; bases not matched to a gene: 10. CDR1 is SEHNR and CDR2 is FQNEAQ in the germline V gene (reference sequence). This CDR3 is built from 16 residues. The CDR3 DNA follows: TGTGCCAGCAGCGGCCGAAACAGGGGGAGAACCGGGGAGCTGTTTTTT. Amino acids: CASSGRNRGRTGELFF.

The CDR3 spells CASSLMAGMNTEAFF. The CDR3 region has the DNA TGTGCCAGCAGCTTAATGGCGGGGATGAACACTGAAGCTTTCTTT. V is TRBV7-3 and J is TRBJ1-1; D unresolved. The V end lost 1 base, the J end lost 0 bases, and 9 bases lay between the germline ends. Germline loops: CDR1 SGHTA, CDR2 FQGTGA. CDR3 length: 15 amino acids.